The clone carrying this T cell receptor beta chain was seen repeatedly, ten times or more. Its antigen remains unknown. The data are from a study of T-cell memory formation after mild COVID-19. On the study more broadly: TCR clusters mostly belonged to single donors. General study results and limits: Some SARS-CoV-2-responding clones were already detected in memory before infection.

TCRdb recomputed calls from the 5' RACE reads with MiXCR, one row per CDR3 protein. The table has some 300,000 distinct CDR3 sequences, less than 25% seen once. CDR3 length equals 14 residues. V shed 4 bases, J shed 5 bases, and the junction held 5 bases outside the gene matches. Sequenced sample: PBMCs or a T cell subset sorted from them (not recorded which). This sequence was found in a man aged 18 to 29 who had mild COVID-19 (a few samples of this study predate the infection). Cell type and time point are not known. The V gene is TRBV12-3 or TRBV12-4, the J gene TRBJ2-3, with 8 bases identical to TRBD2. DNA of the CDR3: TGTGCCAGCAGTTACGGGGGGGCCGGAGATACGCAGTATTTT. Protein product: CASSYGGAGDTQYF.